This TCR beta chain derives from a study of blood T cell repertoires in COVID-19. In the study overall: Sites in the United States, Italy and Spain provided acute and convalescent COVID-19 samples.

There are 15 residues in the CDR3. The V segment lost 2 bases and the J segment 4 bases; nucleotides outside the gene matches: 4. Germline CDR1 MNHEY, CDR2 SVGAGI. Produced via immunoSEQ multiplex PCR; TCRdb's table is partial and in-frame only. Of about 80,000 clones in the sample, under 90% were seen once. The V gene is TRBV6-5, the J gene TRBJ1-2; 10 positions match TRBD1. The sequencing input was peripheral blood. The source is a woman aged 40-49 years with active or convalescent COVID-19. This CDR3 is CASSYGTGVVYGYTF. DNA for the CDR3: TGTGCCAGCAGTTACGGGACAGGGGTTGTCTATGGCTACACCTTC.